This T cell receptor beta chain was found in a study of T-cell reconstitution after alpha-beta-depleted transplantation in children. CDR3 length equals 13 residues. Trimming cost V 8 bases and J 5 bases, with 16 bases left between them. CDR1 and CDR2 (germline): SGHTA, FQGNSA. Using unique molecular identifiers, the investigators prepared the TCRbeta library. TCRdb used MiXCR to reprocess the PCR reads, holding one entry per CDR3 protein. The sample records 230,000 or so distinct CDR3 sequences, around 12% being singletons. In the case of this clonotype: This clone may be a read error of a much larger clone one base away.

The rearrangement links TRBV7-2 to TRBJ2-7, with a weak D call TRBD2 (5 bases). Sequences were derived from PBMCs from the stem cell graft donor, sampled from the stem cell graft. The source is a human donor who donated a stem cell graft to a child with acute lymphoblastic leukemia. This CDR3 is CASGSDFIHEQYF. The CDR3 nucleotides are TGTGCCAGCGGCTCGGACTTTATCCACGAGCAGTACTTC.